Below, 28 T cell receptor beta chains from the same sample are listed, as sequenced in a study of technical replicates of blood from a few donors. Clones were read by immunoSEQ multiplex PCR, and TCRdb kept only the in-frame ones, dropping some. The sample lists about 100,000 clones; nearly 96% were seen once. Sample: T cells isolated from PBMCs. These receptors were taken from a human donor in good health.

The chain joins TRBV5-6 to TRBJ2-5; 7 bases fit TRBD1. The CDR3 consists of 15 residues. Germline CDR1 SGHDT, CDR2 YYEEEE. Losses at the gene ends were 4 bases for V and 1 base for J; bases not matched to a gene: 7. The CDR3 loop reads CASSPTGQIQETQYF. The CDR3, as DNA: TGTGCCAGCAGCCCAACGGGACAGATCCAAGAGACCCAGTACTTC.

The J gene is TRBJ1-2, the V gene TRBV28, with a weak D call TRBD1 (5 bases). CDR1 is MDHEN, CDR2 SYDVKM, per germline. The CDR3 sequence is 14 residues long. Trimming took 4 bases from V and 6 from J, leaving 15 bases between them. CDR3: CASSSPVGGNGYTF. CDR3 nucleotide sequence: TGTGCCAGCAGTTCCCCGGTCGGGGGAAATGGCTACACCTTC.

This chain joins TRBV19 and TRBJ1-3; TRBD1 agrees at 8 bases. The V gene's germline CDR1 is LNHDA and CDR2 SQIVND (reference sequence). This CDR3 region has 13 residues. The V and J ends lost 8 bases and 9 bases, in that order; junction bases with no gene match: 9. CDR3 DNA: TGTGCCAGTTCAGACAGGGGCGGATTCACCATATATTTT. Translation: CASSDRGGFTIYF. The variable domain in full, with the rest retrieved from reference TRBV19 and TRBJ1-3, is DGGITQSPKYLFRKEGQNVTLSCEQNLNHDAMYWYRQDPGQGLRLIYYSQIVNDFQKGDIAEGYSVSREKKESFPLTVTSAQKNPTAFYLCASSDRGGFTIYFGEGSWLTVV.

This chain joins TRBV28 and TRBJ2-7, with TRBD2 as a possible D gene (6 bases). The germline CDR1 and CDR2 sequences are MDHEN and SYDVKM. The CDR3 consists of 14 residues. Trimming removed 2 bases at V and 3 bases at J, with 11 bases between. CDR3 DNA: TGTGCCAGCAGTTTAGGAGGGAGGAACTACGAGCAGTACTTC. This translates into CASSLGGRNYEQYF.

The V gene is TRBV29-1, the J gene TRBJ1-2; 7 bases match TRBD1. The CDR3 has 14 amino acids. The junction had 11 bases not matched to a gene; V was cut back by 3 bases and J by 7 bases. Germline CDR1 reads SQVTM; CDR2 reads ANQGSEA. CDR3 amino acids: CSVETTGMDSGYTF. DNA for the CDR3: TGCAGCGTTGAGACGACAGGGATGGACTCTGGCTACACCTTC. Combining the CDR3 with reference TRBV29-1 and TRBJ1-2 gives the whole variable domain SAVISQKPSRDICQRGTSLTIQCQVDSQVTMMFWYRQQPGQSLTLIATANQGSEATYESGFVIDKFPISRPNLTFSTLTVSNMSPEDSSIYLCSVETTGMDSGYTFGSGTRLTVV.

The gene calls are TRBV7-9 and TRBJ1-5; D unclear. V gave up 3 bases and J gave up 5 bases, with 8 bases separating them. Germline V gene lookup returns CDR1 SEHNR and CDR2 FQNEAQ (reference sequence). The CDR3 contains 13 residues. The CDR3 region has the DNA TGTGCCAGCAGCTTCAGCGACGATCAGCCCCAGCATTTT. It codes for CASSFSDDQPQHF.

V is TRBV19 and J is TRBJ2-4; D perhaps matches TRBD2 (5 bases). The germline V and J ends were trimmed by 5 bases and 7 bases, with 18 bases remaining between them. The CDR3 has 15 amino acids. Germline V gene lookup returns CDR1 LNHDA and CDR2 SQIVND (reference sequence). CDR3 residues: CASSGTPGLKNIQYF. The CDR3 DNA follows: TGTGCCAGTAGTGGCACTCCCGGACTGAAGAACATTCAGTACTTC.

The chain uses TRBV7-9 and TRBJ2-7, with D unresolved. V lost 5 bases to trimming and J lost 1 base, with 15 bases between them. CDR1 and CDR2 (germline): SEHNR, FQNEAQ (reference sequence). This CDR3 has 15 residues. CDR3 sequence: CASSRDSVTSYEQYF. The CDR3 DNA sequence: TGTGCCAGCAGCCGAGATTCCGTTACGTCCTACGAGCAGTACTTC.

CDR3 residues: CASSAPSRTSGRDEQFF. The CDR3 DNA is TGTGCCAGCAGTGCCCCGTCCCGGACTAGCGGGAGGGATGAGCAGTTCTTC. The chain carries TRBV6-4 and TRBJ2-1; 15 nucleotides match TRBD2. V gave up 4 bases and J gave up 8 bases; unmatched junction bases: 9. The length of the CDR3 is 17 residues. Per germline, CDR1 MRHNA and CDR2 SNTAGT.

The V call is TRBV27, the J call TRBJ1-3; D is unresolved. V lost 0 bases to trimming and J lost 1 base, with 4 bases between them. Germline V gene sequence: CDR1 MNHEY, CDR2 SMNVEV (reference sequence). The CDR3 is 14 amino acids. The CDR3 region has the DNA TGTGCCAGCAGTTTATCCTTATCTGGAAACACCATATATTTT. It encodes CASSLSLSGNTIYF.

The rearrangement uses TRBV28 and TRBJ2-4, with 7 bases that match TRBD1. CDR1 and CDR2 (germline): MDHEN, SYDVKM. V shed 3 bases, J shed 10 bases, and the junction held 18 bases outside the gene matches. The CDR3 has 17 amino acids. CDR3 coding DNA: TGTGCCAGCAGTTTTGATCTAGGGGGCGAAGATCTAATTATTCAGTACTTC. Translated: CASSFDLGGEDLIIQYF.

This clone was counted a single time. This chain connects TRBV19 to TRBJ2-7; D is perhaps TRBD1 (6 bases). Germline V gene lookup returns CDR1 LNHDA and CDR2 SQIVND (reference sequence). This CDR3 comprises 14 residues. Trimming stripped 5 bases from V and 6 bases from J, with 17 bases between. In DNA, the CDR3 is TGTGCCAGTAGTCCGGGTCCGCCCAGGGGCGAGCAGTACTTC. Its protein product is CASSPGPPRGEQYF. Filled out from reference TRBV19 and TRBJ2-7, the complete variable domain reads DGGITQSPKYLFRKEGQNVTLSCEQNLNHDAMYWYRQDPGQGLRLIYYSQIVNDFQKGDIAEGYSVSREKKESFPLTVTSAQKNPTAFYLCASSPGPPRGEQYFGPGTRLTVT.

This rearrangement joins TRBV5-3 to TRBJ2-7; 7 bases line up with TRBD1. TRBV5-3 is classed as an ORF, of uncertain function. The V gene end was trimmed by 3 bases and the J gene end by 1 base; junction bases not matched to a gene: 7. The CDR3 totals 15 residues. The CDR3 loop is CARSCDRDLSYEQYF. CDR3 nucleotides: TGTGCCAGAAGCTGTGACAGGGATTTATCCTACGAGCAGTACTTC.

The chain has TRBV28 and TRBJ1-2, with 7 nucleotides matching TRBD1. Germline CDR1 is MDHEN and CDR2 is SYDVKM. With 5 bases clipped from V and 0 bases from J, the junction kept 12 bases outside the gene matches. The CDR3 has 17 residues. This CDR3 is CASSPQRRQGTNYGYTF. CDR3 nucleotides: TGTGCCAGCAGTCCACAACGTCGACAGGGAACTAACTATGGCTACACCTTC.

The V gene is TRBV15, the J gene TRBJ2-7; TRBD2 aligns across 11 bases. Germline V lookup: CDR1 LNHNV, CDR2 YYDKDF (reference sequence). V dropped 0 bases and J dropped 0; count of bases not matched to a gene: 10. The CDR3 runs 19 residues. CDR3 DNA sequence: TGTGCCACCAGCAGAGATCGGGGTAGCGGGAGGGCTCTCTCCTACGAGCAGTACTTC. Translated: CATSRDRGSGRALSYEQYF.

The CDR3 DNA reads TGTGCCAGCAGCTTACGCCCCCGCGGGTGGTCGAGGGCTTTCTTT. Translated: CASSLRPRGWSRAFF. V and J are TRBV7-3 and TRBJ1-1, with unresolved D. Germline CDR1 reads SGHTA; CDR2 reads FQGTGA. The ends were cut back, 2 bases at V and 11 bases at J, with 21 bases in the middle. This CDR3 is built from 15 residues. Based on the CDR3 plus reference TRBV7-3 and TRBJ1-1, the full variable domain is GAGVSQTPSNKVTEKGKYVELRCDPISGHTALYWYRQSLGQGPEFLIYFQGTGAADDSGLPNDRFFAVRPEGSVSTLKIQRTERGDSAVYLCASSLRPRGWSRAFFGQGTRLTVV.

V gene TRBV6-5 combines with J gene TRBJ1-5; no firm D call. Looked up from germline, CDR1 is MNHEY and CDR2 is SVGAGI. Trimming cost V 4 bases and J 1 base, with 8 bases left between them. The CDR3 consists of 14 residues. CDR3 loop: CASSSDNSNQPQHF. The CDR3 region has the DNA TGTGCCAGCAGTTCCGACAACAGCAATCAGCCCCAGCATTTT.

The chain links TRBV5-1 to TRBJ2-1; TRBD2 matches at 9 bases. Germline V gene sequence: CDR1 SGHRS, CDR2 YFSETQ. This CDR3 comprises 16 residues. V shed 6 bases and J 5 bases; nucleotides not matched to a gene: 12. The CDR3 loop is CASTPRAAGGHNEQFF. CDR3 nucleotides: TGCGCCAGCACCCCCCGGGCGGCGGGGGGGCACAATGAGCAGTTCTTC.

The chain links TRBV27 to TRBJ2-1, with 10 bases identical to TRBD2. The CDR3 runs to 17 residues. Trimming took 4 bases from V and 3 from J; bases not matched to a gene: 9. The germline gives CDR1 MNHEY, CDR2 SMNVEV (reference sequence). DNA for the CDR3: TGTGCCAGCAGTTCCCAAAAACTAGCGGGGCACTACAATGAGCAGTTCTTC. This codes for CASSSQKLAGHYNEQFF.

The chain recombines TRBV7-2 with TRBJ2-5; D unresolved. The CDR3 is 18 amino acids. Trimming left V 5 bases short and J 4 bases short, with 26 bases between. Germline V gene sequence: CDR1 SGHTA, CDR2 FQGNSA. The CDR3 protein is CASSTPSTIILGTETQYF. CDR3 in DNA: TGTGCCAGCAGCACCCCGTCGACAATAATATTAGGAACAGAGACCCAGTACTTC.

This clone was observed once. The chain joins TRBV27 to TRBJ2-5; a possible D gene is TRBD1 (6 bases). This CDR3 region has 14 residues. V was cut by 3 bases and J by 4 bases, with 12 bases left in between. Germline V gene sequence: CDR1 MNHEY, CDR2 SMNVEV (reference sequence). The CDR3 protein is CASSLGAAGETQYF. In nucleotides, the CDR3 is TGTGCCAGCAGTTTGGGGGCCGCAGGAGAGACCCAGTACTTC.

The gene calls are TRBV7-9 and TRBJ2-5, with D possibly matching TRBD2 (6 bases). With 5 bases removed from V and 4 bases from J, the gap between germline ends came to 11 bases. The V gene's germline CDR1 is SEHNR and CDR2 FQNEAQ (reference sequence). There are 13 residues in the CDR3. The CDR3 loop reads CASSGRGRETQYF. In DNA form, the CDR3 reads TGTGCCAGCAGCGGGCGGGGCCGAGAGACCCAGTACTTC.

The CDR3 DNA is TGTGCCAGCAGTGGTCAGGGGGTAATCGGGGCCAACGTCCTGACTTTC. This sequence encodes CASSGQGVIGANVLTF. The J gene is TRBJ2-6, the V gene TRBV6-1; 7 bases map to TRBD1. The V and J ends lost 4 bases and 4 bases, in that order; junction bases with no gene match: 7. The CDR3 totals 16 residues. CDR1 and CDR2 from the germline V gene are MNHNS and SASEGT.

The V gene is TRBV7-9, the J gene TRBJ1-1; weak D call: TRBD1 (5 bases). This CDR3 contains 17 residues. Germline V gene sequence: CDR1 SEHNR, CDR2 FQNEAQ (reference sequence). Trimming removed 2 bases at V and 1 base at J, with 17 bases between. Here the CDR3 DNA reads TGTGCCAGCAGCTTAAGGGCCCAGGGAAATCCGAACACTGAAGCTTTCTTT. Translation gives CASSLRAQGNPNTEAFF.

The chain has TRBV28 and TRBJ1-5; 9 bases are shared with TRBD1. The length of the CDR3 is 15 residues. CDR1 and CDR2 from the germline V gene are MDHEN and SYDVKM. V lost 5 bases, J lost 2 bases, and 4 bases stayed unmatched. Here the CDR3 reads CASSTGQGGNQPQHF. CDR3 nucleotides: TGTGCCAGCAGTACGGGACAGGGTGGCAATCAGCCCCAGCATTTT. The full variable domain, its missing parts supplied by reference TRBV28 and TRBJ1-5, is DVKVTQSSRYLVKRTGEKVFLECVQDMDHENMFWYRQDPGLGLRLIYFSYDVKMKEKGDIPEGYSVSREKKERFSLILESASTNQTSMYLCASSTGQGGNQPQHFGDGTRLSIL.

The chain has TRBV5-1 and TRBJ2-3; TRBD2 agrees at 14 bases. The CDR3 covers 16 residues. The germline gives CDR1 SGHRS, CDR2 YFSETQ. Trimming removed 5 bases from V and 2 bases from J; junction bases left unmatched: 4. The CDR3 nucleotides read TGCGCCAGCAGGAGGACTAGCGGGGGGCCCACAGATACGCAGTATTTT. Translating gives CASRRTSGGPTDTQYF. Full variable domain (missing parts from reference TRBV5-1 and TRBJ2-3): KAGVTQTPRYLIKTRGQQVTLSCSPISGHRSVSWYQQTPGQGLQFLFEYFSETQRNKGNFPGRFSGRQFSNSRSEMNVSTLELGDSALYLCASRRTSGGPTDTQYFGPGTRLTVL.

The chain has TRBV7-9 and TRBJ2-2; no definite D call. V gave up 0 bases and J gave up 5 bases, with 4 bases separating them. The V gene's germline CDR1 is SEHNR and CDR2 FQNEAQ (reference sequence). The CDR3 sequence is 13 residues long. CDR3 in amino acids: CASSLAGTGELFF. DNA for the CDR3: TGTGCCAGCAGCTTAGCCGGGACCGGGGAGCTGTTTTTT.

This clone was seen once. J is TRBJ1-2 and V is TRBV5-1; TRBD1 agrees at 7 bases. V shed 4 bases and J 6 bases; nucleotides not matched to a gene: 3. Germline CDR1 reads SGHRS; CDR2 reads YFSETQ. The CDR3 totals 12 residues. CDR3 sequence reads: CASSGDSHGYTF. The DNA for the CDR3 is TGCGCCAGCAGCGGGGACAGCCATGGCTACACCTTC.